These T cell receptor beta chains were read from a single sample in a study of blood T cell repertoires in COVID-19. TCRdb's table, derived via immunoSEQ multiplex PCR, lists solely in-frame clones and lacks some. In the table there are some 150,000 clones, approximately 86% of which are singletons. Sequencing was performed on peripheral blood. These receptors came from a woman aged 60-70 years with acute or convalescent COVID-19. CDR3s include the opening cysteine and the closing phenylalanine or tryptophan. The order of the fields is D gene, clone size, V gene, J gene, CDR3 protein, CDR3 DNA. D genes are given only for firm matches. Clone size is shown for a subset of rows, as once, few, many or a class of expanded clone.

.	.	TRBV5-4	TRBJ1-2	CASSLPGRSNYGYTF	TGTGCCAGCAGCCTTCCAGGGCGATCTAACTATGGCTACACCTTC
.	.	TRBV4-1	TRBJ1-2	CASSQQQGIYGYTF	TGCGCCAGCAGCCAACAACAGGGAATCTATGGCTACACCTTC
.	.	TRBV4-3	TRBJ2-3	CASSSRSMDTQYF	TGCGCCAGCAGCTCGAGATCTATGGATACGCAGTATTTT
TRBD1	.	TRBV7-9	TRBJ1-4	CASSSNNRGTNEKLFF	TGTGCCAGCAGCTCCAACAACAGGGGCACTAATGAAAAACTGTTTTTT
.	.	TRBV21-1	TRBJ1-6	CASSSRQGSSYNSPLHF	TGTGCCAGCAGCTCCAGACAGGGGAGCTCCTATAATTCACCCCTCCACTTT
.	.	TRBV2	TRBJ1-5	CASRAGSNSNQPQHF	TGTGCCAGCAGGGCAGGGTCTAATAGCAATCAGCCCCAGCATTTT
.	.	TRBV7-6	TRBJ1-5	CASSSNRDQPQHF	TGTGCCAGCAGTTCCAACAGGGATCAGCCCCAGCATTTT
TRBD1	few	TRBV11-2	TRBJ2-7	CASRPYRDSSYEQYF	TGTGCCAGCAGGCCATATCGGGACAGCTCCTACGAGCAGTACTTC
TRBD1	.	TRBV4-2	TRBJ2-6	CASSQTGAGANVLTF	TGTGCCAGCAGCCAGACAGGGGCTGGGGCCAACGTCCTGACTTTC
.	.	TRBV3-1/TRBV3-2	TRBJ2-2	CASSWGLNTGELFF	TGTGCCAGCAGCTGGGGCCTGAACACCGGGGAGCTGTTTTTT
.	.	TRBV5-6	TRBJ1-1	CASSPEVLNTEAFF	TGTGCCAGCAGCCCAGAAGTCCTGAACACTGAAGCTTTCTTT
TRBD2	.	TRBV7-2	TRBJ2-2	CASSSSGGPGELFF	TGTGCCAGCAGCTCTAGCGGGGGGCCCGGGGAGCTGTTTTTT
.	.	TRBV4-1	TRBJ1-5	CASSPLEGNQPQHF	TGCGCCAGCAGCCCGCTAGAGGGCAATCAGCCCCAGCATTTT
.	.	TRBV6-1	TRBJ1-1	CASSERGQSWAFF	TGTGCCAGCAGTGAAAGAGGACAGAGTTGGGCTTTCTTT
.	once	TRBV5-4	TRBJ1-1	CASSLGGGTEAFF	TGTGCCAGCAGCTTGGGGGGAGGGACTGAAGCTTTCTTT
.	.	TRBV4-2	TRBJ2-7	CASSQDQASYEQYF	TGTGCCAGCAGCCAAGATCAGGCCTCCTACGAGCAGTACTTC
.	.	TRBV19	TRBJ2-7	CASSLQGGGSYEQYF	TGTGCCAGTAGTCTCCAGGGGGGAGGCTCCTACGAGCAGTACTTC
TRBD1	few	TRBV30	TRBJ2-7	CAWSRDRGDEQYF	TGTGCCTGGAGTCGGGACAGGGGCGACGAGCAGTACTTC
.	.	TRBV6-6	TRBJ2-6	CASSRQGGSSSGANVLTF	TGTGCCAGCAGTCGACAGGGAGGGTCCAGCTCTGGGGCCAACGTCCTGACTTTC
TRBD2	.	TRBV4-1	TRBJ2-5	CASSQSRGGKLEETQYF	TGCGCCAGCAGCCAATCGCGGGGGGGTAAATTGGAAGAGACCCAGTACTTC
TRBD1	.	TRBV5-5	TRBJ2-6	CASRLTGVGANVLTF	TGTGCCAGCAGACTGACAGGGGTTGGGGCCAACGTCCTGACTTTC
.	.	TRBV10-1	TRBJ2-3	CASSESMLDTQYF	TGCGCCAGCAGTGAGTCTATGTTAGATACGCAGTATTTT
.	.	TRBV6-6	TRBJ1-3	CASRRNLNIHSGNTIYF	TGTGCCAGCAGACGAAACTTAAATATCCACTCTGGAAACACCATATATTTT
.	.	TRBV21-1	TRBJ1-4	CASTKSGETGFNEKLFF	TGTGCCAGCACCAAATCAGGTGAGACAGGCTTTAATGAAAAACTGTTTTTT
TRBD1	few	TRBV27	TRBJ1-6	CASRRYGDRGQRVSPLHF	TGTGCCAGCAGACGTTACGGGGACAGGGGCCAGAGGGTTTCACCCCTCCACTTT
.	.	TRBV11-2	TRBJ2-1	CASSLALSSYNEQFF	TGTGCCAGCAGCTTAGCGCTAAGCTCCTACAATGAGCAGTTCTTC
.	.	TRBV6-2/TRBV6-3	TRBJ1-4	CASSQGGTNEKLFF	TGTGCCAGCAGCCAGGGCGGGACTAATGAAAAACTGTTTTTT
.	.	TRBV3-1/TRBV3-2	TRBJ2-2	CASSPRLTNTGELFF	TGTGCCAGCAGCCCGCGACTTACGAACACCGGGGAGCTGTTTTTT
TRBD1	once	TRBV6-5	TRBJ1-3	CASSYSRGQAGNTIYF	TGTGCCAGCAGTTACTCGAGGGGACAGGCTGGAAACACCATATATTTT
.	.	TRBV7-8	TRBJ2-1	CASSLAGASYNEQFF	TGTGCCAGCAGCTTAGCGGGGGCCTCCTACAATGAGCAGTTCTTC
.	.	TRBV19	TRBJ2-5	CASKRAQGYETQYF	TGTGCCAGTAAAAGGGCTCAGGGCTACGAGACCCAGTACTTC
.	.	TRBV28	TRBJ1-2	CASSLSAGFGYTF	TGTGCCAGCAGTTTATCGGCAGGGTTTGGCTACACCTTC
.	.	TRBV7-2	TRBJ1-1	CASSPLRGGAEAFF	TGTGCCAGCAGCCCCTTAAGGGGAGGGGCTGAAGCTTTCTTT
.	.	TRBV11-3	TRBJ2-7	CASSAGEGEQYF	TGTGCCAGCAGCGCAGGGGAGGGGGAGCAGTACTTC
.	once	TRBV6-5	TRBJ1-2	CASSSTPGGGWGYTF	TGTGCCAGCAGTTCCACCCCCGGGGGGGGCTGGGGCTACACCTTC
TRBD2	.	TRBV9	TRBJ2-1	CASSVAPSGGAGEQFF	TGTGCCAGCAGCGTAGCGCCCAGCGGGGGGGCCGGTGAGCAGTTCTTC
TRBD1	once	TRBV4-1	TRBJ2-6	CASSQVPAGGRLGANVLTF	TGCGCCAGCAGCCAAGTACCCGCAGGGGGTAGACTTGGGGCCAACGTCCTGACTTTC
.	.	TRBV29-1	TRBJ1-1	CSVRPGSNTEAFF	TGCAGCGTTCGACCAGGGTCGAACACTGAAGCTTTCTTT
TRBD2	.	TRBV3-1/TRBV3-2	TRBJ2-1	CASSIGTSHEQFF	TGTGCCAGCAGCATTGGGACTAGTCATGAGCAGTTCTTC
.	.	TRBV14	TRBJ2-3	CASRGQAYTDTQYF	TGTGCCAGCAGGGGCCAGGCGTACACAGATACGCAGTATTTT
.	.	TRBV2	TRBJ2-7	CASSGSTGTYEQYF	TGTGCCAGCAGTGGCAGCACAGGCACCTACGAGCAGTACTTC
TRBD1	.	TRBV19	TRBJ1-4	CASSIAGQGREKLFF	TGTGCCAGTAGTATAGCGGGACAGGGGAGGGAAAAACTGTTTTTT